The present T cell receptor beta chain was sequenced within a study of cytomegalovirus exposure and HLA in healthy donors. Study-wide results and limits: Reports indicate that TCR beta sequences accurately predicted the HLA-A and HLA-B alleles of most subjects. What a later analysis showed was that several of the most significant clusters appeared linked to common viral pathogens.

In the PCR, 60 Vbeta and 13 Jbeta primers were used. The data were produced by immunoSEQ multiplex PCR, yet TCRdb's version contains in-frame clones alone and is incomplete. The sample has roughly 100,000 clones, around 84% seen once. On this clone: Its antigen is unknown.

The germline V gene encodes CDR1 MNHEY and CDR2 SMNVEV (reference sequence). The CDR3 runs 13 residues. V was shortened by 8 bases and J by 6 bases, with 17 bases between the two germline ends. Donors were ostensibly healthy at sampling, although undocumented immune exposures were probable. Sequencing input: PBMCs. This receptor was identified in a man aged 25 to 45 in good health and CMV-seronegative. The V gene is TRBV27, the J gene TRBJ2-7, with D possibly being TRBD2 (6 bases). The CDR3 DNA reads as TGTGCCAGCTCCCTCGGGAGAAATCCCGAGCAGTACTTC. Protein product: CASSLGRNPEQYF.